These 23 T cell receptor beta chains were sequenced from one sample in a study of vaccination and CD4 T cells after COVID-19. No antigen is known for these receptors. Scientists ran DNA taken from cultured CD4+ T cells through the Oncomine TCR Beta short-read assay for sequencing. One entry per CDR3 protein, called by TCRdb with MiXCR from the PCR reads. Among 15,000 to 20,000 distinct CDR3 sequences listed, approximately 40% were seen once. Sample treatment: roughly 10-day PBMC culture with coronavirus spike peptide pools or control peptides (ViraFEST assay). Sample: CD4+ T cells from blood, cultured in vitro, taken after SARS-CoV-2 vaccination. Source of these receptors: a human donor who had recovered from COVID-19.

The DNA for the CDR3 is TGTGCCAGCAGTTACTCCATATCGGGGAGCTCCTATAATTCACCCCTCCACTTT. Residues: CASSYSISGSSYNSPLHF. This chain links TRBV6-5 with TRBJ1-6; no clear D gene. Germline V lookup: CDR1 MNHEY, CDR2 SVGAGI. The CDR3 runs to 18 residues. Deletions cut 0 bases from V and 0 bases from J, with 12 bases between.

The V and J genes are TRBV11-2 and TRBJ2-1, with 7 bases lining up with TRBD2. The CDR3 is 14 amino acids. CDR1 is SGHAT and CDR2 is FQNNGV in the germline V gene. V was pared by 0 bases and J by 13 bases, with 9 bases of the junction left unmatched. This chain's CDR3 is CASSLDLGLRRQFF. DNA for the CDR3: TGTGCCAGCAGCTTAGATCTGGGACTAAGAAGACAGTTCTTC.

The chain combines TRBV2 with TRBJ2-5; D not resolved. Germline CDR1 SNHLY, CDR2 FYNNEI. CDR3 size: 12 residues. Trimming removed 4 bases from V and 5 bases from J, with 8 bases in between. The CDR3 is CASSVWRETQYF. DNA of the CDR3: TGTGCCAGCAGTGTCTGGCGGGAGACCCAGTACTTC.

The chain combines TRBV19 with TRBJ1-2; tentatively, D is TRBD1 (5 bases). The germline CDR1 and CDR2 sequences are LNHDA and SQIVND (reference sequence). The CDR3 is 13 residues long. The V end lost 2 bases, the J end lost 7 bases, and 11 bases lay between the germline ends. For the CDR3, the DNA is TGTGCCAGTAGTATAACCCAGGGATCTGGCTACACCTTC. Protein sequence: CASSITQGSGYTF.

This chain links TRBV6-1 with TRBJ2-1; D ambiguous. V lost 6 bases and J lost 6, with 12 bases in between. From germline, CDR1 is MNHNS and CDR2 SASEGT. CDR3 length equals 13 residues. This CDR3 is CASSPGLLNEQFF. As DNA, the CDR3 is TGTGCCAGCAGCCCCGGCCTCCTCAATGAGCAGTTCTTC.

This chain joins TRBV12-5 and TRBJ1-2; D perhaps matches TRBD1 (5 bases). This CDR3 has 12 amino acids. V was pared by 5 bases and J by 4 bases, with 8 bases between. From germline, CDR1 is LGHNT and CDR2 FRNRAP. The CDR3 sequence is CASGPDSYGYTF. DNA of the CDR3: TGTGCTAGTGGTCCTGACAGCTATGGCTACACCTTC.

The chain carries TRBV6-2 or TRBV6-3 and TRBJ2-7, with 13 positions matching TRBD2. Germline CDR1 reads MNHEY; CDR2 reads SVGEGT. The CDR3 covers 15 residues. Losses at the gene ends were 6 bases for V and 5 bases for J; bases not matched to a gene: 7. CDR3 sequence: CASSLSGLAGHEQYF. CDR3 DNA: TGTGCCAGCAGCCTATCGGGACTAGCGGGACACGAGCAGTACTTC.

This clonotype has only a few counts. V is TRBV11-3 and J is TRBJ1-1; D unresolved. Trimming left V 2 bases short and J 0 bases short, with 10 bases between. This CDR3 is built from 15 residues. Germline CDR1 SGHNT, CDR2 YENEEA. The CDR3 DNA follows: TGTGCCAGCAGCTTATTTATCGGGATGAACACTGAAGCTTTCTTT. Translation: CASSLFIGMNTEAFF.

The V and J genes are TRBV4-2 and TRBJ1-2; tentatively, D is TRBD1 (6 bases). Trimming removed 0 bases from V and 5 bases from J, with 10 bases in between. Germline values: CDR1 LGHNA, CDR2 YNFKEQ. The CDR3 has 14 residues. The CDR3 region is CASSQDRTEYGYTF. For the CDR3, the DNA is TGTGCCAGCAGCCAAGATAGGACAGAGTATGGCTACACCTTC.

J is TRBJ2-2 and V is TRBV11-3, with D perhaps TRBD1 (6 bases). From germline, CDR1 is SGHNT and CDR2 YENEEA. The CDR3 totals 15 residues. Between the trimmed V and J ends, which lost 5 bases and 5 bases, there was a span of 15 bases. This CDR3 reads CASSPSRTVTGELFF. The CDR3, as DNA: TGTGCCAGCAGCCCATCACGGACAGTTACCGGGGAGCTGTTTTTT.

The rearrangement links TRBV6-1 to TRBJ2-7, with a weak D call TRBD1 (6 bases). Per germline, CDR1 MNHNS and CDR2 SASEGT. Deletions cut 6 bases from V and 0 bases from J, with 12 bases between. The CDR3 totals 14 residues. In DNA, the CDR3 is TGTGCCAGCAGCCCTCCGACAGGCTCCTACGAGCAGTACTTC. It codes for CASSPPTGSYEQYF.

The rearrangement links TRBV7-2 to TRBJ2-5, with TRBD1 matching over 7 bases. Germline lookup yields CDR1 SGHTA and CDR2 FQGNSA. The CDR3 runs to 16 residues. V shed 6 bases and J 4 bases; nucleotides not matched to a gene: 14. CDR3 coding DNA: TGTGCCAGCAGACGTGGGACCGGACAGGACAGAGAGACCCAGTACTTC. Amino acid sequence: CASRRGTGQDRETQYF.

The gene calls are TRBV20-1 and TRBJ1-4; perhaps TRBD1 as D (5 bases). Trimming pared 1 base from V and 5 bases from J, leaving 14 bases between. The CDR3 extends over 15 amino acids. The germline gives CDR1 DFQATT, CDR2 SNEGSKA (reference sequence). CDR3 in amino acids: CSARVFQGGNEKLFF. In DNA form, the CDR3 reads TGCAGTGCTAGAGTGTTTCAGGGCGGGAATGAAAAACTGTTTTTT.

The V call is TRBV14, the J call TRBJ1-1, with TRBD1 as a possible D gene (6 bases). Germline CDR1 and CDR2: SGHDN and FVKESK. Deletions cut 0 bases from V and 11 bases from J, with 13 bases between. The CDR3 consists of 13 residues. CDR3: CASSQDFRGEAFF. In DNA form, the CDR3 reads TGTGCCAGCAGCCAAGATTTCAGGGGTGAGGCTTTCTTT.

This clonotype turned up a few times. The chain recombines TRBV21-1 with TRBJ1-1; the table names TRBD1, a call not compared with the DNA. TRBV21-1 is an annotated pseudogene. The CDR3 spans 13 residues. The CDR3 loop is CASSKGRGDEAFF. CDR3 nucleotide sequence: TGTGCCAGCAGCAAAGGGAGGGGGGATGAAGCTTTCTTT.

The chain carries TRBV6-2 or TRBV6-3 and TRBJ2-1, with D unresolved. The CDR3 extends over 15 amino acids. CDR1 and CDR2 (germline): MNHEY, SVGEGT. The V and J ends lost 5 bases and 1 base respectively, with 12 bases between them. CDR3 amino acids: CASSPNPPSYNEQFF. The DNA of the CDR3 is TGTGCCAGCAGTCCCAATCCCCCATCCTACAATGAGCAGTTCTTC.

This chain joins TRBV18 and TRBJ2-2, with D maybe TRBD2 (6 bases). Deletions cut 3 bases from V and 8 bases from J, with 10 bases between. The CDR3 sequence is 13 residues long. Germline CDR1 is KGHSH and CDR2 is LQKENI. CDR3 sequence: CASSPTSTGELFF. The CDR3 nucleotides are TGTGCCAGCTCACCCACTAGCACAGGGGAGCTGTTTTTT.

The chain employs TRBV12-3 or TRBV12-4 and TRBJ2-7; TRBD2 matches at 12 bases. V dropped 1 base and J dropped 1; count of bases not matched to a gene: 5. The CDR3 is 17 amino acids. The CDR3 coding sequence is TGTGCCAGCAGTTTAGAACTAGCGGGGGGTATATCCTACGAGCAGTACTTC. It codes for CASSLELAGGISYEQYF.

This clonotype came up a few times. The CDR3 nucleotides read TGTGCCAGCAGCAACGGGGGTAGCTCTGGGGCCAACGTCCTGACTTTC. This codes for CASSNGGSSGANVLTF. The V gene is TRBV6-2 or TRBV6-3, the J gene TRBJ2-6, with a tentative D call TRBD2 (6 bases). Germline CDR1 MNHEY, CDR2 SVGEGT. CDR3 length: 16 residues. The V end lost 6 bases, the J end lost 0 bases, and 12 bases lay between the germline ends.

This clonotype was found once. CDR3 loop: CASSLGDRNQETQYF. Here the CDR3 DNA reads TGTGCCAGCAGTTTAGGTGATAGAAACCAAGAGACCCAGTACTTC. The chain employs TRBV28 and TRBJ2-5; the D is unclear. Looked up from germline, CDR1 is MDHEN and CDR2 is SYDVKM. V gave up 2 bases and J gave up 0 bases, with 10 bases separating them. CDR3 length: 15 amino acids.

The chain uses TRBV19 and TRBJ2-1; the match to TRBD2 covers 10 bases. V shed 4 bases and J 5 bases; nucleotides not matched to a gene: 8. Germline V CDR1 and CDR2: LNHDA, SQIVND (reference sequence). This CDR3 has 16 residues. Here the CDR3 DNA reads TGTGCCAGTAGTAATGGTAGACTAGCGGGCGACAATGAGCAGTTCTTC. As protein: CASSNGRLAGDNEQFF.

In its sample, this clonotype was seen a few times. The chain links TRBV5-4 to TRBJ2-7, with TRBD1 as a possible D gene (5 bases). V was cut by 5 bases and J by 1 base, with 19 bases left in between. The CDR3 runs to 16 residues. CDR1 and CDR2 from the germline V gene are SGHNT and YYREEE (reference sequence). The CDR3 region is CASSPTIGALSYEQYF. CDR3 sequence (DNA): TGTGCCAGCAGTCCCACGATTGGGGCTTTATCCTACGAGCAGTACTTC.

This chain links TRBV20-1 with TRBJ2-7; the match to TRBD2 covers 10 bases. Looked up from germline, CDR1 is DFQATT and CDR2 is SNEGSKA (reference sequence). Unmatched junction bases numbered 14, after V lost 0 bases and J lost 0 bases. This CDR3 region has 19 residues. The CDR3 region is CSARDLLPSSGGSSYEQYF. Here the CDR3 DNA reads TGCAGTGCTAGAGATCTCCTTCCCTCTAGCGGGGGAAGCTCCTACGAGCAGTACTTC.